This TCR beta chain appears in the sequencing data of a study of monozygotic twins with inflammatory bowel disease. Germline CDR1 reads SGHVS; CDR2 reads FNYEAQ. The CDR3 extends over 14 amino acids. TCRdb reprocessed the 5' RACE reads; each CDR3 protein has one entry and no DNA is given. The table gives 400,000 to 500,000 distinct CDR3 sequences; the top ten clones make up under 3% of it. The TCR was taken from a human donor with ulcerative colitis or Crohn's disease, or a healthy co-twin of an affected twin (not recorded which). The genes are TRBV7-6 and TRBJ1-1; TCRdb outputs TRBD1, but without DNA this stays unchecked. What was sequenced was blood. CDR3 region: CASSSRTGDTEAFF.